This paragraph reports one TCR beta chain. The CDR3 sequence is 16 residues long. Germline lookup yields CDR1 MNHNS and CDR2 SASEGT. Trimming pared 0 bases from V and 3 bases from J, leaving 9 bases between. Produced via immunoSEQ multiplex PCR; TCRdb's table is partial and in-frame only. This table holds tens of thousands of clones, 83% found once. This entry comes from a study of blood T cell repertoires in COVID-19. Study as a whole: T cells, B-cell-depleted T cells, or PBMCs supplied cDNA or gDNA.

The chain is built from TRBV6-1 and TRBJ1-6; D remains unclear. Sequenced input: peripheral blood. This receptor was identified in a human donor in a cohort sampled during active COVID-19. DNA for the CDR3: TGTGCCAGCAGTGAAGCGCAAGAGTTCTATAATTCACCCCTCCACTTT. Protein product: CASSEAQEFYNSPLHF.